Sequencing of this TCR beta chain was carried out in a study of cytomegalovirus exposure and HLA in healthy donors. PCR was performed using 60 Vbeta and 13 Jbeta primers. Data came from immunoSEQ multiplex PCR; TCRdb stores just in-frame clones and leaves some out. Its clone listing holds about 130,000 clones. Germline CDR1 reads MDHEN; CDR2 reads SYDVKM. The length of the CDR3 is 16 residues. With 6 bases removed from V and 7 bases from J, the gap between germline ends came to 22 bases. Sequenced material: PBMCs. The V call is TRBV28, the J call TRBJ2-1; D possibly corresponds to TRBD1 (6 bases). This receptor was taken from a woman between 40 and 55 years old in good health and CMV-seropositive. CDR3 nucleotide sequence: TGTGCCAGCAGCCTCCAAAGGGGGAGAGAAAGGAATGAGCAGTTCTTC. Protein product: CASSLQRGRERNEQFF.